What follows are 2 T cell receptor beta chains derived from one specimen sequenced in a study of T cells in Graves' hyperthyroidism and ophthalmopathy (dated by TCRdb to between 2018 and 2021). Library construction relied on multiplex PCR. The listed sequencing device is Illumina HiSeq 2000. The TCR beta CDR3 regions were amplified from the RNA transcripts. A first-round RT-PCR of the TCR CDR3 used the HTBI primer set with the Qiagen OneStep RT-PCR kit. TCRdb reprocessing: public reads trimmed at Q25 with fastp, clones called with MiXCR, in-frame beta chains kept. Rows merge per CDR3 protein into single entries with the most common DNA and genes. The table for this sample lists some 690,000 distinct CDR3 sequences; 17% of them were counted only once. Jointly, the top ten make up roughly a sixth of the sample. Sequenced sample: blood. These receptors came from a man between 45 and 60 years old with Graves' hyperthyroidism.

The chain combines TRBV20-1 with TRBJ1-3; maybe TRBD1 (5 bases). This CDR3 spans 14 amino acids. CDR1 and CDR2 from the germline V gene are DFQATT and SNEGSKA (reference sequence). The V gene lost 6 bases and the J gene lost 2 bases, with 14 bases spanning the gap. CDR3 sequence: CSAAPVGAGNTIYF. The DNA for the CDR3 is TGCAGTGCCGCCCCGGTAGGGGCTGGAAACACCATATATTTT.

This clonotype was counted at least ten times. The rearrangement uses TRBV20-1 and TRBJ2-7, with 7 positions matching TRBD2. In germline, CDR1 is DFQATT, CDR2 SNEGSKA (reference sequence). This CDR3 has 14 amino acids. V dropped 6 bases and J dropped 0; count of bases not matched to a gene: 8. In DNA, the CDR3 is TGCAGTGCCCTAGCGGCCCTGAGCTCCTACGAGCAGTACTTC. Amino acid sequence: CSALAALSSYEQYF.